Listed below are T cell receptor beta chains from one sample, sequenced in a study of blood T cells in healthy people across ages. MiXCR, applied by TCRdb to the 5' RACE reads, yields one record per CDR3 protein. The table shows around 1,800,000 distinct CDR3 sequences, with 30% to 40% occurring only once. Sequencing was carried out using blood. The receptor source for this set is a human donor in good health. CDR3s include the opening cysteine and the closing phenylalanine or tryptophan. The D gene is left open where the match is weak. The size entry is marked missing in some rows and otherwise reads once, few, many or a size class.

v_gene,j_gene,abundance,d_gene,CDR3nt,CDR3aa
TRBV4-1,TRBJ2-7,.,.,TGCGCCAGCAGCCAAGAGGGGACACCGACTTCCTACGAGCAGTACTTC,CASSQEGTPTSYEQYF
TRBV13,TRBJ1-1,once,.,TGTGCCAGCAGCTGGGGGAGGGGCGAAGCTTTCTTT,CASSWGRGEAFF
TRBV29-1,TRBJ2-7,once,TRBD1,TGCAGCGTTGATAGCCCGGGACAGGTTACCTACGAGCAGTACTTC,CSVDSPGQVTYEQYF
TRBV5-1,TRBJ2-3,.,.,TGCGCCAGCAGCTTACGGGACCTCACAGATACGCAGTATTTT,CASSLRDLTDTQYF
TRBV28,TRBJ1-2,many,.,TGTGCCAGCAGCCCCAGTTCCTTAATCTATGGCTACACCTTC,CASSPSSLIYGYTF
TRBV4-3,TRBJ1-3,.,TRBD1,TGCGCCAGCAGCTACGCACAGGGGGCGGAGGGAAACACCATATATTTT,CASSYAQGAEGNTIYF
TRBV20-1,TRBJ2-7,few,.,TGCAGTGCTAGGCGGAGCCTGAGGGTCGAGCAGTACTTC,CSARRSLRVEQYF
TRBV12-3/TRBV12-4,TRBJ1-1,.,.,TGTGCCAGCAGTCGACCGGGCCCAGGAACTGAAGCTTTCTTT,CASSRPGPGTEAFF
TRBV20-1,TRBJ1-5,.,TRBD1,TGCAGTGCTATCGGAGGACAGGGAAATCAGCCCCAGCATTTT,CSAIGGQGNQPQHF
TRBV20-1,TRBJ2-1,.,TRBD1,TGCAGTGCTAGAGTACCAGGGGGCTACAATGAGCAGTTCTTC,CSARVPGGYNEQFF
TRBV6-2/TRBV6-3,TRBJ2-4,.,TRBD2,TGTGCCAGCACCTCGGGACTAGCGGGCGGCAATGAGCAGTACTTC,CASTSGLAGGNEQYF
TRBV20-1,TRBJ2-7,.,.,TGCAGCGGGGGAGCCGTCTACGAGCAGTACTTC,CSGGAVYEQYF
TRBV2,TRBJ2-7,.,TRBD2,TGTGCCAGCAGCCCTAACCCCTCGGGGAGGGTAGGAGGCGAGCAGTACTTC,CASSPNPSGRVGGEQYF
TRBV4-1,TRBJ2-1,.,.,TGCGCCAGCAGCCAAGTGGGAACATCCAATGAGCAGTTCTTC,CASSQVGTSNEQFF
TRBV27,TRBJ2-6,.,TRBD1,TGTGCCGGCACCGCGGGACAGGGTTTAGTTGGGGCCAACGTCCTGACTTTC,CAGTAGQGLVGANVLTF
TRBV9,TRBJ2-1,.,TRBD1,TGTGCCAGCAGTCGAGGGAGCGGACAGGGGCACAATGAGCAGTTCTTC,CASSRGSGQGHNEQFF
TRBV4-2,TRBJ1-1,few,.,TGTGCCAGCAGCCAAGATCTTGCGGAGAACACTGAAGCTTTCTTT,CASSQDLAENTEAFF
TRBV24-1,TRBJ2-7,.,TRBD1,TGTGCCACCAGTGACTCCGGACAGGGCTACGAGCAGTACTTC,CATSDSGQGYEQYF
TRBV6-5,TRBJ1-2,.,TRBD1,TGTGCCAGCAGACTTGACAGGGACCAAATCTATGGCTACACCTTC,CASRLDRDQIYGYTF
TRBV20-1,TRBJ2-1,.,TRBD2,TGCAGCGCCGGACTAGCGGGGTTGGATGAGCAGGTCTTC,CSAGLAGLDEQVF
TRBV27,TRBJ2-7,few,.,TGTGCCAGCAGTTTGGGCGACACGGGCTACGAGCAGTACTTC,CASSLGDTGYEQYF
TRBV5-1,TRBJ2-5,.,.,TGCGCCAGCAGCTTGGGAGGTAGTCACCAATCCCGGGAGACCCAGTACTTC,CASSLGGSHQSRETQYF
TRBV4-3,TRBJ1-2,few,.,TGCGCCAGCAGCCAAGAAGCGACGTTAAGCTATGGCTACACCTTC,CASSQEATLSYGYTF
TRBV11-2,TRBJ2-3,few,TRBD2,TGTGCCAGCAACTTAGGTGCACTACGAGCGGGGGTTCGGGATACGCAGTATTTT,CASNLGALRAGVRDTQYF
TRBV2,TRBJ1-5,.,.,TGTGCCAGCAGGGGCCGGATTAGCAATCAGCCCCAGCATTTT,CASRGRISNQPQHF
TRBV7-9,TRBJ2-7,few,.,TGTGCCAGCAGCTTCTCAGGGGGGTACGACGAGCAGTACTTC,CASSFSGGYDEQYF
TRBV7-3,TRBJ2-3,few,.,TGTGCCAGCAGCCACTGGGGAGATACGCAGTATTTT,CASSHWGDTQYF
TRBV12-3/TRBV12-4,TRBJ2-5,few,.,TGTGCCAGCAGTGGGACTCCCAAAGAGACCCAGTACTTC,CASSGTPKETQYF
TRBV7-2,TRBJ1-5,few,.,TGTGCCAGCAGCTTCGGGGAAGTTCAGCCCCAGCATTTT,CASSFGEVQPQHF
TRBV29-1,TRBJ2-3,many,.,TGCAGCGTTGCGGTGCGTGCGCAGACTAGCACAGATACGCAGTATTTT,CSVAVRAQTSTDTQYF
TRBV28,TRBJ1-5,.,.,TGTGCCAGCACCTCCGGACTCAAGGGCAATCAGCCCCAGCATTTT,CASTSGLKGNQPQHF
TRBV12-3/TRBV12-4,TRBJ2-1,few,TRBD2,TGTGCCAGCAGTTTCCCCGGGACTAGCGGGGGCGATGAGCAGTTCTTC,CASSFPGTSGGDEQFF
TRBV20-1,TRBJ1-2,few,TRBD1,TGCAGTGCTAGAGGTGGGACAGCCTATGGCTACACCTTC,CSARGGTAYGYTF
TRBV2,TRBJ2-1,.,.,TGTGCCAGCAGAATAGGTGACTACAATGAGCAGTTCTTC,CASRIGDYNEQFF
TRBV4-2,TRBJ2-3,.,TRBD2,TGTGCCAGCAGGCGATCACTAGCGAGCACCGATACGCAGTATTTT,CASRRSLASTDTQYF
TRBV28,TRBJ2-5,.,.,TGTGCCAGCACAGGGAATTGGGGGAGGCGGCAAGAGACCCAGTACTTC,CASTGNWGRRQETQYF
TRBV6-5,TRBJ1-4,many,.,TGTGCCAGCAGGAAACAGGGATCGGATGAAAAACTGTTTTTT,CASRKQGSDEKLFF
TRBV29-1,TRBJ1-2,few,TRBD1,TGCAGCGTTGTCTGGACAGGGGACTATGGCTACACCTTC,CSVVWTGDYGYTF
TRBV3-1,TRBJ2-7,.,.,TGTGCCAGCAGCAGTGGACTGGCCACTAGCGAGCAGTACTTC,CASSSGLATSEQYF
TRBV20-1,TRBJ1-4,once,.,TGCAGTGCTCCGCGGACACAACGGGAAAAACTGTTTTTT,CSAPRTQREKLFF
TRBV10-3,TRBJ2-5,.,.,TGTGCCATCAGTGAGTCGGAGAGGGCCGTCGAGACCCAGTACTTC,CAISESERAVETQYF
TRBV7-9,TRBJ1-1,few,.,TGTGCCAGCAGCGTTTCTGTCACTGAAGCTTTCTTT,CASSVSVTEAFF
TRBV18,TRBJ2-7,.,.,TGTGCCAGCTCACCGACCGGGTACAGGGCGGGGTACGAGCAGTACTTC,CASSPTGYRAGYEQYF
TRBV24-1,TRBJ2-3,.,TRBD1,TGTGCCACCAGTGACGCTGGACAGGGGCGAGGGACAGATACGCAGTATTTT,CATSDAGQGRGTDTQYF
TRBV20-1,TRBJ2-3,few,.,TGCAGTGCTAGTTGGGATACGCAGTATTTT,CSASWDTQYF
TRBV7-2,TRBJ2-3,once,TRBD2,TGTGCCAGCAACAGCGGGGTGAAAGATACGCAGTATTTT,CASNSGVKDTQYF
TRBV4-3,TRBJ1-5,many,.,TGCGCCAGCAGCCAAGACCTGTTACAGCCCCAGCATTTT,CASSQDLLQPQHF
TRBV4-3,TRBJ2-2,.,.,TGCGCCAGCAGCCAAGTGGGGGGCGCGGACACCGGGGAGCTGTTTTTT,CASSQVGGADTGELFF
TRBV7-2,TRBJ2-1,few,TRBD2,TGTGCCAGCAGCTCCGTTGGGAGCGGGGCATACAATGAGCAGTTCTTC,CASSSVGSGAYNEQFF
TRBV20-1,TRBJ2-1,.,.,TGCAGTGCTCCAGCAGGGGCCTCTTACAATGAGCAGTTCTTC,CSAPAGASYNEQFF
TRBV2,TRBJ1-2,.,TRBD1,TGTGCCAGCAGTCCCAGGGGGCTAAGGGGCTACACCTTC,CASSPRGLRGYTF
TRBV4-3,TRBJ2-2,.,.,TGCGCCAGCAGCCAGGCCCTGGGGGGCACCGAGGTGCTGTTTTTT,CASSQALGGTEVLFF